This entry concerns a single TCR beta chain. Its antigen remains unidentified. No much larger clone exists at a distance of one base, and base qualities are not known. Collaborating institutions collected whole blood in K2EDTA tubes following their own protocols. For TCRbeta analysis, collaborators shipped samples as frozen whole blood, isolated PBMCs, or DNA extracted from either of those sample types. The V and J ends are trimmed by 7 bases and 0 bases, leaving 7 bases between them. The CDR3 measures 13 amino acids from cysteine to phenylalanine. The read is trimmed to its CDR3 DNA, 39 bases read in frame from base 1. CDR1 and CDR2, looked up from the germline V gene, are MDHEN and SYDVKM. TCRbeta CDR3 regions were amplified from genomic DNA using the immunoSEQ Assay, a bias-controlled multiplex PCR. From the authors' description of their analysis: The number of nucleated cells in each sample was estimated from the amplification of reference gene primers within the assay. To quantify the absolute abundance of each unique TCRbeta CDR3 rearrangement, sequence reads were collapsed and filtered. Productive Simpson clonality was computed per sample as the square root of Simpson's diversity index over productive rearrangements. In its TCRdb copy, this immuneACCESS table keeps in-frame sequences only and misses some clones. Where compared with another copy, unresolved V genes explain less than half of these, and the others have no known cause. D and trimming come from the DNA, and the V and J calls and clone size come from that table. Present in this sample are 150,000 to 200,000 clones, around 80% of which were seen just once. Of the sample, approximately 18% is held by the ten largest clones.

This sample was included in a study of blood T cell repertoires in COVID-19 (dated by TCRdb to the early 2020s). As for the study more broadly: Collaborator samples came from the United States, Italy and Spain and covered acute and convalescent phases of COVID-19. The prospective study material was composed of cDNA or gDNA derived from T cells, B-cell-depleted T cells, or PBMCs. Subjects who had been exposed to COVID-19, were actively infected with it, or had recovered from it provided the deeply sampled blood TCRbeta repertoires that made up the dataset. The repertoires were made available in a free public database intended to serve as a resource for research on the immune response to SARS-CoV-2. The samples were drawn from two sources: the first 160 participants of the ongoing ImmuneRACE study, and 1,000 to 1,500 subjects contributed by 6 global collaborators. Sample metadata almost always included a de-identified subject ID, COVID-19 status, age in years and sex. HLA class I and class II types, where available, came from metadata supplied by the sample provider rather than from assay-based typing. The paper's findings and limits, for the study overall: The amount of clinical and demographic metadata varied by source and participant and was provided uncurated.

The sequencing sample was made of peripheral blood. This chain is built from TRBV28 and TRBJ1-5, with no reliable assignment of the D segment. The source of this sequence is an elderly woman with acute or convalescent COVID-19. The CDR3 is CASTADSNQPQHF. The DNA is as follows: TGTGCCAGCACGGCGGATAGCAATCAGCCCCAGCATTTT.